This T cell receptor (beta chain) was obtained from a study of response to subunit inactivated influenza vaccine. This clonotype was counted a few times. Its antigen is unknown. This CDR3 has 13 amino acids. V dropped 5 bases and J dropped 7 bases, with 13 bases sitting between them. Germline V lookup: CDR1 SGHRS, CDR2 YFSETQ. TCRdb re-called the RT-PCR reads with MiXCR, one entry per CDR3 protein. The table lists over 650,000 distinct CDR3 sequences, roughly 18% of them singletons. Findings and limits, study-wide: The authors proposed limited new T cell recruitment per seasonal influenza vaccination.

The source is a man aged 45-65 years who received an inactivated influenza vaccine. The specimen comprised PBMCs from blood, sampled less than 6 days after vaccination. This chain joins TRBV5-1 and TRBJ2-1; TRBD1 is a possible D gene (6 bases). The CDR3 here is CASRVRGENEQFF. In DNA form, the CDR3 reads TGCGCCAGCAGAGTCAGGGGAGAGAATGAGCAGTTCTTC.